The sequence of this T cell receptor (beta chain) was determined in a study of control samples from healthy donors and cancer patients. V lost 2 bases to trimming and J lost 5 bases, with 16 bases between them. This CDR3 is 15 amino acids long. Germline values: CDR1 SGHRS, CDR2 YFSETQ. Profiling relied on immunoSEQ multiplex PCR, and the TCRdb table lists in-frame clones only, not all of them. The sample comprises 95,000 to 120,000 clones, roughly four fifths of which are singletons, and around 6.2% rests with the top ten. V usage is TRBV5-1 and J usage is TRBJ2-5, with a possible D match to TRBD2 (6 bases). Sequenced input: blood. The sequence came from a man aged 18 to 30 in good health. For the CDR3, the DNA is TGCGCCAGCAGCTTCAGCTCGCGGGGTCAGGAGACCCAGTACTTC. Residues: CASSFSSRGQETQYF.